A single sample is the source of the 31 T cell receptor beta chains below, sequenced in a study of regulatory and conventional T cells in RAG deficiency. Profiled with immunoSEQ multiplex PCR; TCRdb holds only in-frame clones, not every one. Of about 50,000 clones detected, approximately 90% appear once; the ten largest clones hold about 0.54%. Genomic DNA came from blood conventional CD4+ T cells gated CD25-low CD127-high. The sample was also reused in another study, on regulatory T cells. This second report adds: The PCR used 52 TRBV and 13 TRBJ primers.

Sequenced: CD4+ effector T cells sorted from blood. The receptors stem from a human donor in good health.

The chain carries TRBV7-2 and TRBJ2-5; 7 bases map to TRBD2. The CDR3 totals 14 residues. Looked up from germline, CDR1 is SGHTA and CDR2 is FQGNSA. Unmatched junction bases numbered 8, after V lost 5 bases and J lost 5 bases. DNA of the CDR3: TGTGCCAGCAGCCAAGCGGGAAGTAGGGAGACCCAGTACTTC. Protein product: CASSQAGSRETQYF.

The chain is built from TRBV12-5 and TRBJ2-5, with D tentatively TRBD1 (5 bases). The V and J ends lost 5 bases and 1 base respectively, with 8 bases between them. CDR3 size: 13 residues. CDR1 is LGHNT, CDR2 FRNRAP, per germline. CDR3 region: CASGAGPQETQYF. For the CDR3, the DNA is TGTGCTAGTGGTGCAGGGCCCCAAGAGACCCAGTACTTC.

The genes are TRBV19 and TRBJ2-4; no firm D call. Germline-derived CDR1 and CDR2 are LNHDA and SQIVND (reference sequence). V shed 3 bases and J shed 0 bases, with 6 bases lying between them. The length of the CDR3 is 14 residues. The CDR3 reads CASSMVLAKNIQYF. The CDR3 region has the DNA TGTGCCAGTAGTATGGTACTAGCCAAAAACATTCAGTACTTC.

CDR3 DNA: TGTGCCAGCAGCGGGGCTAGCGGGAGGGCCTTCGGGTACTTC. Its protein product is CASSGASGRAFGYF. The chain joins TRBV2 to TRBJ2-7; 12 bases are a match to TRBD2. CDR1 SNHLY and CDR2 FYNNEI come from the germline V gene. CDR3 length: 14 amino acids. V was clipped by 6 bases and J by 12 bases; unmatched bases: 12. The full variable domain, with the rest looked up from reference TRBV2 and TRBJ2-7, is EPEVTQTPSHQVTQMGQEVILRCVPISNHLYFYWYRQILGQKVEFLVSFYNNEISEKSEIFDDQFSVERPDGSNFTLKIRSTKLEDSAMYFCASSGASGRAFGYFGPGTRLTVT.

The chain links TRBV2 to TRBJ1-4; D uncertain. In germline, CDR1 is SNHLY, CDR2 FYNNEI. The CDR3 has 13 residues. The V gene lost 8 bases and the J gene lost 6 bases, with 13 bases spanning the gap. As DNA, the CDR3 is TGTGCCAGCGTTACATCTTTAGATGAAAAACTGTTTTTT. Translated, it gives CASVTSLDEKLFF.

The gene calls are TRBV7-9 and TRBJ1-6, with a possible D match to TRBD1 (5 bases). CDR1 and CDR2 from the germline V gene are SEHNR and FQNEAQ (reference sequence). The CDR3 is 14 residues long. Trimming took off 1 base at V and 7 bases at J, with 8 bases between the two ends. The CDR3 region has the DNA TGTGCCAGCAGCTTAGATGGGGGGAATTCACCCCTCCACTTT. Translated: CASSLDGGNSPLHF.

For this clone: Other nucleotide sequences from this sample produce the same CDR3. The chain is built from TRBV19 and TRBJ2-2; D tentatively reads TRBD1 or TRBD2 (6 bases each). Germline CDR1 and CDR2: LNHDA and SQIVND (reference sequence). The CDR3 has 16 residues. Trimming cost V 1 base and J 3 bases, with 12 bases left between them. This CDR3 is CASSIGGASYTGELFF. Here the CDR3 DNA reads TGTGCCAGTAGTATAGGGGGGGCTAGCTACACCGGGGAGCTGTTTTTT.

The J gene is TRBJ1-1, the V gene TRBV2, with 8 nucleotides matching TRBD1. The CDR3 consists of 14 residues. Trimming at V came to 6 bases and at J to 1 base, leaving 4 bases not matched to a gene. Germline CDR1 reads SNHLY; CDR2 reads FYNNEI. Written as DNA, the CDR3 is TGTGCCAGCAGGGCCGGGACAGGGAACACTGAAGCTTTCTTT. Residues: CASRAGTGNTEAFF.

The gene calls are TRBV2 and TRBJ1-6, with D maybe TRBD1 (5 bases). In germline, CDR1 is SNHLY, CDR2 FYNNEI. The CDR3 length is 15 residues. V lost 3 bases to trimming and J lost 5 bases, with 11 bases between them. The CDR3 bases are TGTGCCAGCAGTGAGAGGGGAAATAATAATTCACCCCTCCACTTT. Amino acids: CASSERGNNNSPLHF.

J is TRBJ1-3 and V is TRBV28, with a possible D match to TRBD1 (5 bases). Deletions cut 5 bases from V and 0 bases from J, with 11 bases between. CDR3 length: 15 amino acids. The germline CDR1 and CDR2 sequences are MDHEN and SYDVKM. The CDR3, as DNA: TGTGCCAGCAGTCGGGGACGGTCCTCTGGAAACACCATATATTTT. This gives the protein CASSRGRSSGNTIYF.

In its sample, this clone was seen once. V and J are TRBV7-3 and TRBJ2-7; 9 bases line up with TRBD2. There are 15 residues in the CDR3. V shed 5 bases and J 0 bases; nucleotides not matched to a gene: 5. Looked up from germline, CDR1 is SGHTA and CDR2 is FQGTGA. CDR3 DNA: TGTGCCAGCAGCCCCCGGACTAGCGTCTCCTACGAGCAGTACTTC. As protein: CASSPRTSVSYEQYF.

CDR3 sequence: CASSLKQGLTYNEQFF. CDR3 bases: TGTGCCAGCAGCCTAAAACAGGGCTTAACCTACAATGAGCAGTTCTTC. J is TRBJ2-1 and V is TRBV11-2, with D tentatively TRBD1 (6 bases). V lost 5 bases and J lost 2, with 16 bases in between. This CDR3 has 16 residues. Germline V gene lookup returns CDR1 SGHAT and CDR2 FQNNGV.

V gene TRBV11-3 combines with J gene TRBJ1-1; D gene uncertain. V lost 8 bases, J lost 1 base, and 14 bases lay in between. The V gene's germline CDR1 is SGHNT and CDR2 YENEEA. The CDR3 loop spans 14 amino acids. The CDR3 region has the DNA TGTGCCAGCGGGAGTGTACGCCCGAACACTGAAGCTTTCTTT. This encodes CASGSVRPNTEAFF.

The genes are TRBV6-5 and TRBJ2-7; 9 bases fit TRBD1. Germline V gives CDR1 MNHEY, CDR2 SVGAGI. The CDR3 sequence is 16 residues long. V shed 2 bases, J shed 3 bases, and the junction held 8 bases outside the gene matches. For the CDR3, the DNA is TGTGCCAGCAGTTACAGGAGCGACAGGGGGATCTACGAGCAGTACTTC. It specifies CASSYRSDRGIYEQYF.

The gene calls are TRBV19 and TRBJ1-5; tentatively, D is TRBD1 (5 bases). The V and J ends lost 3 bases and 3 bases respectively, with 9 bases between them. Germline CDR1 reads LNHDA; CDR2 reads SQIVND (reference sequence). CDR3 length: 14 residues. The CDR3 here is CASSIFGANQPQHF. CDR3 nucleotide sequence: TGTGCCAGTAGTATCTTCGGGGCCAATCAGCCCCAGCATTTT.

CDR3 nucleotides: TGTGCCAGCAGCCCCCAGTCGACAACTAATGAAAAACTGTTTTTT. This encodes CASSPQSTTNEKLFF. The chain recombines TRBV7-2 with TRBJ1-4; no reliable D call. The CDR3 runs 15 residues. Looked up from germline, CDR1 is SGHTA and CDR2 is FQGNSA. With 5 bases removed from V and 0 bases from J, the gap between germline ends came to 10 bases.

A single count supports this clone. The chain couples TRBV6-6 to TRBJ2-7; D is unclear. V gave up 2 bases and J gave up 6 bases, with 14 bases separating them. CDR3 length: 14 amino acids. Per the germline V gene, CDR1 is MNHNY and CDR2 is SVGAGI (reference sequence). The CDR3, as DNA: TGTGCCAGCAGTTACGATACGGTGGCCTCCGAGCAGTACTTC. It codes for CASSYDTVASEQYF.

The CDR3 DNA sequence: TGTGCCAGCAGCTTGGAAGGGGGGCGCCCCTATGGCTACACCTTC. Protein product: CASSLEGGRPYGYTF. V gene TRBV5-6 combines with J gene TRBJ1-2, with D maybe TRBD1 (6 bases). Germline V gives CDR1 SGHDT, CDR2 YYEEEE. V lost 0 bases and J 4 bases, leaving 13 bases between the germline ends. The CDR3 has 15 residues.

The chain is built from TRBV27 and TRBJ2-7; D uncertain. The CDR3 extends over 13 amino acids. Germline assignment: CDR1 MNHEY and CDR2 SMNVEV (reference sequence). Trimming shortened V by 3 bases and J by 3 bases, and 9 bases separated the two germline ends. The CDR3 bases are TGTGCCAGCAGTTTGTGGATCAACTACGAGCAGTACTTC. Its protein product is CASSLWINYEQYF.

This chain joins TRBV13 and TRBJ2-6; D tentatively reads TRBD1 or TRBD2 (6 bases each). CDR3 size: 18 residues. The germline CDR1 and CDR2 sequences are PRHDT and FYEKMQ (reference sequence). V was cut by 3 bases and J by 0 bases, with 15 bases left in between. The CDR3 region is CASSFGGTLLSGANVLTF. The CDR3 bases are TGTGCCAGCAGCTTTGGCGGGACACTGCTCTCTGGGGCCAACGTCCTGACTTTC.

The chain links TRBV19 to TRBJ2-1; 7 bases map to TRBD2. V shed 6 bases, J shed 5 bases, and the junction held 10 bases outside the gene matches. The CDR3 length is 15 residues. Germline lookup yields CDR1 LNHDA and CDR2 SQIVND (reference sequence). CDR3 in amino acids: CASSQPGLRHNEQFF. Here the CDR3 DNA reads TGTGCCAGTAGCCAGCCGGGACTAAGACACAATGAGCAGTTCTTC. The whole variable domain, remainder taken from reference TRBV19 and TRBJ2-1, is DGGITQSPKYLFRKEGQNVTLSCEQNLNHDAMYWYRQDPGQGLRLIYYSQIVNDFQKGDIAEGYSVSREKKESFPLTVTSAQKNPTAFYLCASSQPGLRHNEQFFGPGTRLTVL.

The chain links TRBV7-9 to TRBJ2-2, with 9 nucleotides matching TRBD2. J gave up 4 bases and V 6 bases, and 12 bases lay outside the gene matches. The CDR3 is made up of 17 amino acids. Germline V gene data show CDR1 as SEHNR and CDR2 as FQNEAQ (reference sequence). The CDR3 reads CASRVKAVAGVTGELFF. Here the CDR3 DNA reads TGTGCCAGCAGAGTAAAGGCGGTAGCGGGGGTCACCGGGGAGCTGTTTTTT.

The chain's CDR3 is CASSEVGGFYSNQPQHF. Written as DNA, the CDR3 is TGTGCCAGCAGTGAAGTGGGAGGATTCTATAGCAATCAGCCCCAGCATTTT. The chain couples TRBV6-1 to TRBJ1-5, with no clear D. With 1 base removed from V and 0 bases from J, the gap between germline ends came to 13 bases. Germline V CDR1 and CDR2: MNHNS, SASEGT. The CDR3 covers 17 residues.

The V call is TRBV27, the J call TRBJ1-6, with 12 bases aligning to TRBD1. V trimming: 1 base; J trimming: 5 bases; junction bases outside the gene matches: 9. CDR1 is MNHEY and CDR2 is SMNVEV in the germline V gene (reference sequence). This CDR3 has 19 residues. CDR3 sequence reads: CASSLFSGQGAVNNSPLHF. The CDR3 nucleotides read TGTGCCAGCAGTTTATTTTCGGGACAGGGGGCTGTAAATAATTCACCCCTCCACTTT.

This chain links TRBV5-4 with TRBJ1-5; D unclear. Per the germline V gene, CDR1 is SGHNT and CDR2 is YYREEE (reference sequence). V was cut by 0 bases and J by 7 bases, with 11 bases left in between. CDR3 size: 14 residues. The CDR3 region is CASSLAGVKQPQHF. The DNA for the CDR3 is TGTGCCAGCAGCTTGGCTGGGGTCAAGCAGCCCCAGCATTTT.

The V and J genes are TRBV14 and TRBJ2-7; the D is unclear. Trimming removed 2 bases at V and 4 bases at J, with 9 bases between. Germline V gene lookup returns CDR1 SGHDN and CDR2 FVKESK. The CDR3 is made up of 13 amino acids. The CDR3 DNA is TGTGCCAGCAGCCAACCTAACTTTTACGAGCAGTACTTC. Protein product: CASSQPNFYEQYF.

This clone is a singleton in its sample. J is TRBJ1-2 and V is TRBV5-5, with a weak D call TRBD1 (6 bases). This CDR3 contains 14 residues. The germline V gene encodes CDR1 SGHKS and CDR2 YYEKEE (reference sequence). V lost 4 bases and J lost 7, with 17 bases in between. The DNA for the CDR3 is TGTGCCAGCAGCCTGAACAACAGGGTGGCTGGCTACACCTTC. This gives the protein CASSLNNRVAGYTF.

CDR3 sequence reads: CASSATRGPGYGYTF. The CDR3 region has the DNA TGTGCCAGCAGTGCTACCAGGGGGCCGGGCTATGGCTACACCTTC. This chain joins TRBV25-1 and TRBJ1-2; 8 bases fit TRBD1. Trimming removed 4 bases from V and 4 bases from J; junction bases left unmatched: 8. The CDR3 has 15 residues. Germline V gives CDR1 MGHDK, CDR2 SYGVNS.

The V call is TRBV29-1, the J call TRBJ2-1; possible D gene TRBD1, 6 bases. CDR1 SQVTM and CDR2 ANQGSEA come from the germline V gene. The CDR3 totals 14 residues. V was cut by 6 bases and J by 4 bases, with 16 bases left in between. DNA for the CDR3: TGCAGCGTCGTACCCCAGGGGTTGTACAATGAGCAGTTCTTC. This encodes CSVVPQGLYNEQFF.

J is TRBJ1-6 and V is TRBV28; 11 nucleotides match TRBD1. The CDR3 is 15 residues long. Trimming removed 4 bases from V and 7 bases from J; junction bases left unmatched: 3. Germline loops: CDR1 MDHEN, CDR2 SYDVKM. CDR3 nucleotides: TGTGCCAGCAGTTCCGGACAGGGGGCGAATTCACCCCTCCACTTT. It yields the protein CASSSGQGANSPLHF.

The CDR3 protein is CASSSQGGGRHSTDTQYF. The CDR3 coding sequence is TGTGCCAGCAGTTCCCAAGGGGGAGGGCGCCATAGCACAGATACGCAGTATTTT. This sequence joins TRBV28 and TRBJ2-3; D is perhaps TRBD2 (7 bases). This CDR3 region has 18 residues. Per the germline V gene, CDR1 is MDHEN and CDR2 is SYDVKM. V was cut by 4 bases and J by 0 bases, with 20 bases left in between.